This record looks at one T cell receptor (beta chain) sequence and its context. Its antigen is unidentified. V gave up 3 bases and J gave up 3 bases, with 12 bases separating them. Germline assignment: CDR1 SGHTA and CDR2 FQGNSA. The CDR3 loop spans 14 amino acids. Some clones are missing from TCRdb's copy, which holds only in-frame ones; the method was immunoSEQ multiplex PCR. The sample holds approximately 83,000 clones, about 78% seen once. This entry is derived from a study of radiotherapy plus CTLA-4 blockade in lung cancer. Study conclusions and caveats: Expansion of tumor-derived TCR clones was observed in blood after radiotherapy plus ipilimumab.

V gene TRBV7-2 combines with J gene TRBJ2-7, with D perhaps matching TRBD2 (6 bases). The sample in question was peripheral blood, obtained from a patient treated with radiotherapy plus ipilimumab. The sequence derives from a human donor with non-small cell lung cancer who had a partial response to radiotherapy plus ipilimumab. Some clones in this sample may be carry-over from other donors' samples. Here the CDR3 DNA reads TGTGCCAGCAGCTTTGGTGGGGGGTTCTACGAGCAGTACTTC. As protein: CASSFGGGFYEQYF.